This T cell receptor beta chain was obtained from a study of blood T cell repertoires in COVID-19. Study summary: Samples representing acute and convalescent COVID-19 were sourced from the United States, Italy and Spain.

In the authors' workflow: Amplified reference gene primers provided the basis for estimating nucleated cell counts. Data came from immunoSEQ multiplex PCR; TCRdb stores just in-frame clones and leaves some out. V, J and clone size reflect that table, while D and trimming were determined from the DNA. The table has about 190,000 clones, 65% to 85% seen once. This clone turned up a few times. CDR3 length: 13 amino acids. Germline V gives CDR1 LNHDA, CDR2 SQIVND (reference sequence). V was clipped by 9 bases and J by 3 bases; unmatched bases: 6. The gene calls are TRBV19 and TRBJ2-3, with 7 bases lining up with TRBD1. The TCR originated in a woman aged 25 to 39 who had recovered from COVID-19. Sample: PBMCs or T cells enriched from blood (not recorded which). The CDR3 spells CASRLTGTDTQYF. The CDR3 region has the DNA TGTGCCAGCAGATTGACAGGGACAGATACGCAGTATTTT.